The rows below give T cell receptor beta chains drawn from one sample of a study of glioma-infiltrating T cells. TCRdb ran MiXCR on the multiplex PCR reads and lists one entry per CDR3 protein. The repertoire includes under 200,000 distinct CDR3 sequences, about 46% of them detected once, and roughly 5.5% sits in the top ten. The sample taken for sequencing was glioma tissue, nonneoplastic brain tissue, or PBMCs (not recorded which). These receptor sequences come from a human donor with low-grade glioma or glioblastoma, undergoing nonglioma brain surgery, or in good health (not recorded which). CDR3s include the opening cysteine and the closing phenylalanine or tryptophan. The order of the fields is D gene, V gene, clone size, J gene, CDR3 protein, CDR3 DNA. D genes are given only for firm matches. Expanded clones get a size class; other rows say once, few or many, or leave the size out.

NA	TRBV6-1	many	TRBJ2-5	CASSQERDQETQYF	TGTGCCAGCAGTCAGGAGCGGGACCAAGAGACCCAGTACTTC
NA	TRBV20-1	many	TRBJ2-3	CSVEAAGITDTQYF	TGCAGTGTTGAGGCGGCGGGGATCACAGATACGCAGTATTTT
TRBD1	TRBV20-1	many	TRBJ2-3	CSAAGQGNTDTQYF	TGCAGTGCAGCGGGACAGGGGAACACAGATACGCAGTATTTT
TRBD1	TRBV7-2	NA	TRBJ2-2	CASSSEWDRVGTWELFF	TGTGCCAGCAGCAGTGAATGGGACAGGGTTGGGACCTGGGAGCTGTTTTTT
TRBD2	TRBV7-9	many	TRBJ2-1	CASSLESSGRASEQFF	TGTGCCAGCAGCTTAGAATCGAGCGGGAGGGCCAGTGAGCAGTTCTTC
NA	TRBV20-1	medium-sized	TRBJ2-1	CSARDRLGRNEQFF	TGCAGTGCTAGAGACAGACTGGGTAGGAATGAGCAGTTCTTC
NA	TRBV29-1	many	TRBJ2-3	CSVGSGVATQYF	TGCAGCGTTGGGTCGGGGGTAGCTACGCAGTATTTT
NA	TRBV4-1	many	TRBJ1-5	CASRALGSNQPQHF	TGCGCCAGCCGGGCCCTCGGGAGCAATCAGCCCCAGCATTTT
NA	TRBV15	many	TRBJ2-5	CATSRDLSLEVQYF	TGTGCCACCAGCAGAGATCTATCGTTGGAGGTCCAGTACTTC
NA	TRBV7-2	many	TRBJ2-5	CASSYQGTQETQYF	TGTGCCAGCAGCTACCAGGGGACACAAGAGACCCAGTACTTC
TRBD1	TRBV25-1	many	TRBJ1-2	CASRDREGYGYTF	TGTGCCAGCAGGGACAGGGAGGGGTATGGCTACACCTTC
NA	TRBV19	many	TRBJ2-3	CASSISGMYADTQYF	TGTGCCAGTAGTATTTCAGGGATGTATGCAGATACGCAGTATTTT
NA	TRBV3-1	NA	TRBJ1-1	CASSPLAQGWRNTEAFF	TGTGCCAGCAGCCCCCTGGCGCAGGGTTGGCGGAACACTGAAGCTTTCTTT
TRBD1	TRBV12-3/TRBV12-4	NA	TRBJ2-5	CASSSTRDRGKTQYF	TGTGCCAGCAGTAGCACCCGGGACAGGGGAAAGACCCAGTACTTC
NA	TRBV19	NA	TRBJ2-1	CASSMVGNEQFF	TGTGCCAGTAGTATGGTGGGAAATGAGCAGTTCTTC
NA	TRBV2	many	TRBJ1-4	CASSVTATNEKLFF	TGTGCCAGCAGTGTGACAGCAACTAATGAAAAACTGTTTTTT
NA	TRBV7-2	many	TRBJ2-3	CASSTGFVPDTQYF	TGTGCCAGCAGTACCGGGTTTGTGCCAGATACGCAGTATTTT
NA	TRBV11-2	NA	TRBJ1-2	CASSLSYSGGGDYGNTF	TGTGCCAGCAGCTTAAGTTATTCGGGGGGAGGAGACTATGGCAACACCTTC
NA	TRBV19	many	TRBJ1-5	CASSTVGNQPQHF	TGTGCCAGTAGTACCGTCGGGAATCAGCCCCAGCATTTT
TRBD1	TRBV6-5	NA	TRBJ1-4	CASSDLPDRLNEKLFF	TGTGCCAGCAGTGATTTACCGGACAGGCTGAATGAAAAACTGTTTTTT
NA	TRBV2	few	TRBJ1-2	CASKLFGDGYTF	TGTGCCAGCAAACTTTTCGGCGACGGCTACACCTTC
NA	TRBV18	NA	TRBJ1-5	CASSGGGSNQPQHF	TGTGCCAGCTCAGGCGGGGGGAGCAATCAGCCCCAGCATTTT
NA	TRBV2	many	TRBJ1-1	CASSGGGTEAFF	TGTGCCAGCAGCGGGGGTGGCACTGAAGCTTTCTTT
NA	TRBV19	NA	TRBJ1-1	CATGEDTEAFF	TGTGCCACGGGGGAGGACACTGAAGCTTTCTTT
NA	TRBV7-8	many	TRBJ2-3	CASSLGSTDTQYF	TGTGCCAGCAGCTTAGGCAGCACAGATACGCAGTATTTT
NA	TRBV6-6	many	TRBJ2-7	CASSYGTETYEQYF	TGTGCCAGCAGTTACGGGACGGAGACCTACGAGCAGTACTTC
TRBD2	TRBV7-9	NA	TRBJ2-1	CASTLPVAGVRQFF	TGTGCCAGCACCCTCCCCGTAGCGGGAGTGCGGCAGTTCTTC
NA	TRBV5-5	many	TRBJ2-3	CASSFDWADTQYF	TGTGCCAGCAGCTTTGACTGGGCAGATACGCAGTATTTT
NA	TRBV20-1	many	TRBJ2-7	CSARAESYEQYF	TGCAGTGCTAGAGCTGAGTCCTACGAGCAGTACTTC
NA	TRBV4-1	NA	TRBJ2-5	CASSQWSSETQYF	TGCGCCAGCAGCCAATGGTCTTCGGAGACCCAGTACTTC
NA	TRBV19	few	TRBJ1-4	CASSINWEKLFF	TGTGCCAGTAGTATTAACTGGGAAAAACTGTTTTTT
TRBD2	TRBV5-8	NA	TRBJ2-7	CASSQREGYEQYF	TGTGCCAGCAGCCAGCGGGAGGGCTACGAGCAGTACTTC
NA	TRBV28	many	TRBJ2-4	CASSFPGAKNIQYF	TGTGCCAGCAGTTTCCCGGGAGCCAAAAACATTCAGTACTTC
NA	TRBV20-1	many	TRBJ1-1	CSARGTANTEAFF	TGCAGTGCTAGGGGGACGGCAAACACTGAAGCTTTCTTT
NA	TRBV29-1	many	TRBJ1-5	CSAQTQSRGPQHF	TGCAGCGCTCAAACACAATCACGGGGGCCCCAGCATTTT
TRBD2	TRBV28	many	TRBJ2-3	CASSLRGGPGTDTQYF	TGTGCCAGCAGTTTACGGGGAGGGCCGGGGACAGATACGCAGTATTTT
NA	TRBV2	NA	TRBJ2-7	CASSASRNVVPPYEQYF	TGTGCCAGCAGTGCCAGTCGTAATGTGGTTCCCCCCTACGAGCAGTACTTC
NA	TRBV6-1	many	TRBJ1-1	CAIRELEGTAFF	TGTGCCATCAGGGAGTTGGAGGGAACAGCTTTCTTT
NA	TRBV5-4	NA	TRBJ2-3	CASSPLYSTDTQYF	TGTGCCAGCAGCCCACTATATAGCACAGATACGCAGTATTTT
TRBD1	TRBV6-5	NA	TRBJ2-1	CASSSRGTGPYEQFF	TGTGCCAGCAGTTCACGCGGGACAGGACCCTATGAGCAGTTCTTC
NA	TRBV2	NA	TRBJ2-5	CAARNRETQYF	TGTGCCGCCAGGAACCGAGAGACCCAGTACTTC
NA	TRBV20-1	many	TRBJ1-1	CSANPFQGKNTEAFF	TGCAGTGCTAATCCCTTCCAGGGAAAGAACACTGAAGCTTTCTTT
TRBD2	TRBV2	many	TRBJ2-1	CASSGVGGEGNEQFF	TGTGCCAGCAGTGGGGTTGGCGGGGAGGGGAATGAGCAGTTCTTC
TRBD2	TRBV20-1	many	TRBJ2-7	CSAGREGHEQYF	TGCAGCGCCGGGAGGGAGGGTCACGAGCAGTACTTC
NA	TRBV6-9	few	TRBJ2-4	CASSSRPFMGGELAKNIQYF	TGTGCCAGCAGTTCCAGACCGTTTATGGGCGGGGAACTAGCCAAAAACATTCAGTACTTC
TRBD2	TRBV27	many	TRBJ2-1	CASSLVAGGPPEQFF	TGTGCCAGCAGTTTAGTAGCGGGAGGCCCCCCAGAGCAGTTCTTC
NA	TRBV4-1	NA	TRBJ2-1	CASSQGSHNEQFF	TGCGCCAGCAGCCAAGGATCACACAATGAGCAGTTCTTC
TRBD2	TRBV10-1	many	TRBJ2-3	CASSNSLAGGTDTQYF	TGCGCCAGCAGCAACTCACTAGCGGGCGGCACAGATACGCAGTATTTT
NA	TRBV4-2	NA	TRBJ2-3	CASSQDRDTSTDTQYF	TGTGCCAGCAGCCAAGATCGGGATACTAGCACAGATACGCAGTATTTT
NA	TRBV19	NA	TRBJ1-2	CASSPDKVNYGYTF	TGTGCCAGTAGTCCGGACAAAGTCAACTATGGCTACACCTTC
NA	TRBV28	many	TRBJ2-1	CASTQGRVRDNEQFF	TGTGCCAGCACGCAGGGACGGGTTCGGGACAATGAGCAGTTCTTC
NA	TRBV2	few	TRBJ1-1	CASSGPEAFF	TGTGCCAGCAGTGGCCCTGAAGCTTTCTTT
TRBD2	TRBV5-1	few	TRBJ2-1	CASSGTSGRAGHEQFF	TGCGCCAGCAGTGGGACTAGCGGGAGGGCCGGGCATGAGCAGTTCTTC
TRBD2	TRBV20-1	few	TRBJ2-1	CSARELAGGDEQFF	TGCAGTGCTAGAGAACTAGCGGGAGGGGATGAGCAGTTCTTC
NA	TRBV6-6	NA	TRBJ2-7	CASSYLQGMVEQSF	TGTGCCAGCAGTTACCTACAGGGAATGGTCGAGCAGTCCTTC
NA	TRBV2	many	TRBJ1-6	CASSDGTNNSPLHF	TGTGCCAGCAGTGACGGGACAAATAATTCACCCCTCCACTTT
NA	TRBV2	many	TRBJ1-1	CASRERSRGEAFF	TGTGCCAGCCGTGAACGCAGCCGTGGGGAAGCTTTCTTT
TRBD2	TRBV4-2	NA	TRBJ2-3	CASSQTGTSSADTQYF	TGTGCCAGCAGCCAAACCGGGACTAGCTCCGCAGATACGCAGTATTTT